Below, 30 T cell receptor beta chains from the same sample are listed, as sequenced in a study of blood T cell repertoires in COVID-19 (TCRdb year 2020). The method was the immunoSEQ multiplex PCR assay. TCRdb obtained this table from immuneACCESS and retained in-frame rearrangements with V and J assigned. These tables miss some clones; where compared with another copy, unresolved V genes account for less than half of the shortfall, and the remainder is unexplained. The sample contains fewer than 85,000 clones, 88% of them found a single time. Roughly 5% of the sample comes from the top ten. The material sequenced was peripheral blood. These receptors all stem from a human donor in a cohort sampled during active COVID-19.

The chain is built from TRBV27 and TRBJ1-4, with no clear D. Trimming shortened V by 1 base and J by 0 bases, and 6 bases separated the two germline ends. The V gene's germline CDR1 is MNHEY and CDR2 SMNVEV (reference sequence). The CDR3 is 15 residues long. CDR3 in DNA: TGTGCCAGCAGTTTATGGGCAGCAACTAATGAAAAACTGTTTTTT. It yields the protein CASSLWAATNEKLFF.

The gene calls are TRBV4-1 and TRBJ2-5; the D gene is possibly TRBD1 (6 bases). The CDR3 is 14 amino acids. Trimming removed 0 bases from V and 10 bases from J, with 15 bases in between. Germline V gene lookup returns CDR1 MGHRA and CDR2 YSYEKL. The CDR3 protein is CASSQEELGAVQYF. In DNA, the CDR3 is TGCGCCAGCAGCCAAGAGGAGTTGGGGGCGGTCCAGTACTTC.

The gene calls are TRBV4-3 and TRBJ1-5; no definite D call. Germline assignment: CDR1 LGHNA and CDR2 YSLEER. V was trimmed by 0 bases and J by 9 bases, leaving 15 bases between them. The CDR3 is 15 residues long. Here the CDR3 reads CASSQDLEVNSPQHF. The CDR3 nucleotides read TGCGCCAGCAGCCAAGATCTCGAGGTGAACTCGCCCCAGCATTTT.

This chain connects TRBV20-1 to TRBJ2-3; 11 bases agree with TRBD2. Germline CDR1 DFQATT, CDR2 SNEGSKA (reference sequence). This CDR3 comprises 15 residues. With 3 bases clipped from V and 2 bases from J, the junction kept 4 bases outside the gene matches. For the CDR3, the DNA is TGCAGTGCTAGTTTAGCGGGGGGGACCACAGATACGCAGTATTTT. It is translated as CSASLAGGTTDTQYF.

The chain uses TRBV4-2 and TRBJ2-5; 11 bases line up with TRBD2. Unmatched junction bases numbered 2, after V lost 0 bases and J lost 2 bases. This CDR3 has 16 residues. From germline, CDR1 is LGHNA and CDR2 YNFKEQ. This chain's CDR3 is CASSQDLAGGQETQYF. The CDR3 nucleotides are TGTGCCAGCAGCCAAGATTTAGCGGGGGGGCAAGAGACCCAGTACTTC.

V gene TRBV19 combines with J gene TRBJ2-5; D is undetermined. This CDR3 is built from 13 residues. Germline CDR1 reads LNHDA; CDR2 reads SQIVND (reference sequence). Deletions cut 8 bases from V and 1 base from J, with 11 bases between. The CDR3 bases are TGTGCCAGTGGGTCAGGAACCCAAGAGACCCAGTACTTC. It translates to CASGSGTQETQYF. Full variable domain (remainder filled in from reference TRBV19 and TRBJ2-5): DGGITQSPKYLFRKEGQNVTLSCEQNLNHDAMYWYRQDPGQGLRLIYYSQIVNDFQKGDIAEGYSVSREKKESFPLTVTSAQKNPTAFYLCASGSGTQETQYFGPGTRLLVL.

The genes are TRBV3-1 (or the pseudogene TRBV3-2) and TRBJ2-5; D is undetermined. This CDR3 spans 17 amino acids. Deletions cut 4 bases from V and 5 bases from J, with 23 bases between. Germline CDR1 LGHDT, CDR2 YNNKEL (reference sequence). The CDR3 DNA follows: TGTGCCAGCAGCCCCCCGGGTGAGGTGACGGGTTTTGAGACCCAGTACTTC. It encodes CASSPPGEVTGFETQYF.

The rearrangement links TRBV5-6 to TRBJ1-6; tentative D call: TRBD1 (6 bases). Trimming cost V 0 bases and J 10 bases, with 8 bases left between them. The CDR3 is 13 amino acids. From germline, CDR1 is SGHDT and CDR2 YYEEEE. CDR3 sequence reads: CASSLDQGSPLHF. In DNA, the CDR3 is TGTGCCAGCAGCTTGGATCAGGGGTCACCCCTCCACTTT.

The genes are TRBV5-4 and TRBJ2-7; weak D call: TRBD1 (6 bases). The CDR3 totals 13 residues. The germline CDR1 and CDR2 sequences are SGHNT and YYREEE (reference sequence). Deletions cut 0 bases from V and 5 bases from J, with 9 bases between. The CDR3 DNA reads TGTGCCAGCAGCTTGGTAGGGGGTGACGAGCAGTACTTC. Its protein is CASSLVGGDEQYF.

This rearrangement joins TRBV3-1 (or the pseudogene TRBV3-2) to TRBJ1-4; D might be TRBD1 (5 bases). The CDR3 loop spans 15 amino acids. Deletions cut 0 bases from V and 8 bases from J, with 13 bases between. Germline CDR1 reads LGHDT; CDR2 reads YNNKEL (reference sequence). As DNA, the CDR3 is TGTGCCAGCAGCCAAGACTCATCCCAGGGAGAAAAACTGTTTTTT. This gives the protein CASSQDSSQGEKLFF.

This chain links TRBV5-1 with TRBJ1-3; possibly TRBD1 for D (6 bases). V lost 2 bases, J lost 1 base, and 10 bases lay in between. Germline loops: CDR1 SGHRS, CDR2 YFSETQ. The CDR3 is made up of 15 amino acids. CDR3 DNA sequence: TGCGCCAGCAGCTTAGACAGGTTGTCTGGAAACACCATATATTTT. This translates into CASSLDRLSGNTIYF.

The rearrangement links TRBV7-2 to TRBJ2-7; 9 positions match TRBD2. Germline CDR1 and CDR2: SGHTA and FQGNSA. The trim removed 5 bases at V and 6 bases at J, leaving 14 bases unmatched. The CDR3 covers 16 residues. The CDR3 protein is CASSPRPGGGVGEQYF. In DNA, the CDR3 is TGTGCCAGCAGCCCACGACCTGGCGGGGGGGTGGGCGAGCAGTACTTC.

This chain links TRBV18 with TRBJ2-1; the match to TRBD2 covers 9 bases. Germline trimming cut 3 bases from V and 9 bases from J; bases unmatched to any gene: 15. Germline V gene data show CDR1 as KGHSH and CDR2 as LQKENI. The CDR3 spans 17 residues. The CDR3, as DNA: TGTGCCAGCTCACCCCAACTAGCGGCGGGAGGGATGAGTGAGCAGTTCTTC. This codes for CASSPQLAAGGMSEQFF.

This chain joins TRBV5-1 and TRBJ2-2, with 7 bases aligning to TRBD2. The CDR3 is 14 amino acids. CDR1 SGHRS and CDR2 YFSETQ come from the germline V gene. The V gene end was trimmed by 1 base and the J gene end by 6 bases; junction bases not matched to a gene: 3. The CDR3 coding sequence is TGCGCCAGCAGCTTGCCGGGAGGATCCGGGGAGCTGTTTTTT. Translation gives CASSLPGGSGELFF.

The chain joins TRBV7-9 to TRBJ1-2, with D hard to call. CDR1 SEHNR and CDR2 FQNEAQ come from the germline V gene (reference sequence). CDR3 length equals 15 residues. V was trimmed by 0 bases and J by 7 bases, leaving 15 bases between them. The CDR3 here is CASSLARGPQSGYTF. The CDR3, as DNA: TGTGCCAGCAGCTTAGCGCGAGGTCCGCAGAGTGGCTACACCTTC.

V and J are TRBV29-1 and TRBJ1-1; TRBD1 might be the D (6 bases). V was trimmed by 4 bases and J by 1 base, leaving 19 bases between them. The germline V gene encodes CDR1 SQVTM and CDR2 ANQGSEA. CDR3 size: 16 residues. The CDR3 DNA reads TGCAGCGTTGTCGGCGGCGTCGGACAGACGAACACTGAAGCTTTCTTT. Its protein product is CSVVGGVGQTNTEAFF. Variable domain in full (rest from reference TRBV29-1 and TRBJ1-1): SAVISQKPSRDICQRGTSLTIQCQVDSQVTMMFWYRQQPGQSLTLIATANQGSEATYESGFVIDKFPISRPNLTFSTLTVSNMSPEDSSIYLCSVVGGVGQTNTEAFFGQGTRLTVV.

This clone came up once. V is TRBV28 and J is TRBJ2-2, with TRBD1 matching over 7 bases. V dropped 5 bases and J dropped 7; count of bases not matched to a gene: 16. Germline CDR1 is MDHEN and CDR2 is SYDVKM. This CDR3 is 17 amino acids long. The CDR3 is CASSKTGRGVAGGELFF. The DNA of the CDR3 is TGTGCCAGCAGTAAGACAGGGCGAGGGGTGGCGGGCGGGGAGCTGTTTTTT. Full variable domain (outside the CDR3, taken from reference TRBV28 and TRBJ2-2): DVKVTQSSRYLVKRTGEKVFLECVQDMDHENMFWYRQDPGLGLRLIYFSYDVKMKEKGDIPEGYSVSREKKERFSLILESASTNQTSMYLCASSKTGRGVAGGELFFGEGSRLTVL.

The chain carries TRBV10-3 and TRBJ2-1; 14 nucleotides match TRBD2. Germline lookup yields CDR1 ENHRY and CDR2 SYGVKD. Trimming at V came to 3 bases and at J to 6 bases, leaving 16 bases not matched to a gene. The CDR3 runs 20 residues. In DNA form, the CDR3 reads TGTGCCATCAGTGATCGCCAGACTAGCGGGAGGGCTCGCGGTCCCAATGAGCAGTTCTTC. It yields the protein CAISDRQTSGRARGPNEQFF.

The rearrangement uses TRBV3-1 (or the pseudogene TRBV3-2) and TRBJ2-7, with TRBD2 identical over 12 bases. The CDR3 runs to 18 residues. The J segment lost 3 bases and the V segment lost 3 bases, leaving 12 bases of the junction unmatched. CDR1 is LGHDT and CDR2 is YNNKEL in the germline V gene (reference sequence). CDR3 in amino acids: CASSHPLSGTSGFYEQYF. In DNA, the CDR3 is TGTGCCAGCAGCCACCCCCTTTCTGGGACTAGCGGGTTCTACGAGCAGTACTTC.

This clone was observed once. This rearrangement joins TRBV5-4 to TRBJ1-3; a possible D gene is TRBD1 (5 bases). Germline-derived CDR1 and CDR2 are SGHNT and YYREEE (reference sequence). The CDR3 totals 17 residues. The ends were cut back, 0 bases at V and 1 base at J, with 14 bases in the middle. The CDR3 bases are TGTGCCAGCAGCTTGGGGGGATCGGGGGGATCTGGAAACACCATATATTTT. It specifies CASSLGGSGGSGNTIYF.

CDR3 bases: TGTGCCAGCAGCTTGGGGATAGCTAACACCGGGGAGCTGTTTTTT. Amino acid sequence: CASSLGIANTGELFF. This rearrangement joins TRBV5-8 to TRBJ2-2; D remains ambiguous. The V end lost 0 bases, the J end lost 2 bases, and 8 bases lay between the germline ends. Germline values: CDR1 SGHTS, CDR2 YDEGEE. This CDR3 comprises 15 residues.

V gene TRBV28 combines with J gene TRBJ1-2, with D perhaps matching TRBD1 (5 bases). The CDR3 totals 12 residues. CDR1 is MDHEN and CDR2 is SYDVKM in the germline V gene. V was cut by 3 bases and J by 5 bases, with 7 bases left in between. CDR3 sequence (DNA): TGTGCCAGCAGTTTTAAGGGGTATGGCTACACCTTC. It codes for CASSFKGYGYTF.

The V gene is TRBV6-6, the J gene TRBJ1-4, with D maybe TRBD1 (6 bases). The CDR3 loop spans 17 amino acids. CDR1 and CDR2 from the germline V gene are MNHNY and SVGAGI (reference sequence). Trimming took 5 bases from V and 0 from J, leaving 16 bases between them. Here the CDR3 reads CASSQVQGYATNEKLFF. The CDR3 DNA follows: TGTGCCAGCAGTCAGGTACAGGGATACGCAACTAATGAAAAACTGTTTTTT.

The rearrangement uses TRBV18 and TRBJ2-7, with a possible D match to TRBD1 (5 bases). The CDR3 extends over 15 amino acids. Germline CDR1 reads KGHSH; CDR2 reads LQKENI. Trimming shortened V by 6 bases and J by 2 bases, and 17 bases separated the two germline ends. The CDR3 bases are TGTGCCAGCTCCCCCCAATCTCAGGGCCCCTACGAGCAGTACTTC. Amino acids: CASSPQSQGPYEQYF.

The V and J genes are TRBV7-8 and TRBJ2-1, with TRBD1 identical over 8 bases. CDR3 length: 15 residues. Germline V gives CDR1 SGHVS, CDR2 FQNEAQ. J gave up 7 bases and V 5 bases, and 10 bases lay outside the gene matches. CDR3: CASSVSGQVSNEQFF. The CDR3 region has the DNA TGTGCCAGCAGCGTCTCGGGACAGGTCTCTAATGAGCAGTTCTTC.

The V gene is TRBV27, the J gene TRBJ1-5, with a tentative D call TRBD1 (6 bases). The V end was cut by 3 bases, the J end by 3 bases, with 12 bases between. Germline lookup yields CDR1 MNHEY and CDR2 SMNVEV (reference sequence). The CDR3 is 15 residues long. The CDR3 spells CASSFAGQLNQPQHF. The CDR3 DNA sequence: TGTGCCAGCAGTTTTGCAGGACAGCTCAATCAGCCCCAGCATTTT.

The chain links TRBV27 to TRBJ1-1; 9 positions agree with TRBD1. Germline V CDR1 and CDR2: MNHEY, SMNVEV (reference sequence). V lost 5 bases, J lost 1 base, and 5 bases stayed unmatched. This CDR3 has 15 residues. CDR3 amino acids: CASSTGQGENTEAFF. The CDR3 DNA reads TGTGCCAGCAGTACGGGACAGGGAGAGAACACTGAAGCTTTCTTT.

The chain combines TRBV5-1 with TRBJ2-1; 8 bases align to TRBD2. V shed 4 bases, J shed 4 bases, and the junction held 10 bases outside the gene matches. CDR1 is SGHRS and CDR2 is YFSETQ in the germline V gene. The CDR3 runs to 16 residues. The CDR3 reads CASSLIPGGGYNEQFF. CDR3 DNA sequence: TGCGCCAGCAGCCTGATCCCGGGGGGGGGATACAATGAGCAGTTCTTC.

The chain recombines TRBV27 with TRBJ2-3; D gene uncertain. V lost 5 bases and J 1 base, leaving 7 bases between the germline ends. Germline CDR1 and CDR2: MNHEY and SMNVEV (reference sequence). The CDR3 covers 13 residues. The CDR3 DNA sequence: TGTGCCAGCAGTCCTCCGGGCACAGATACGCAGTATTTT. Amino acids: CASSPPGTDTQYF.

This clone was observed once. This rearrangement joins TRBV24-1 to TRBJ1-2; possibly TRBD1 for D (6 bases). The length of the CDR3 is 13 residues. V shed 9 bases and J shed 7 bases, with 17 bases lying between them. Germline V gene lookup returns CDR1 KGHDR and CDR2 SFDVKD. The CDR3 DNA is TGTGCCACCGGAATGAACAGGGACGGTGGCTACACCTTC. Amino acid sequence: CATGMNRDGGYTF.